This entry describes one T cell receptor (beta chain). The data belong to a study of blood T cell repertoires in COVID-19. Per the original methods: For nucleated cells, counts were estimated from reference gene primer amplification. The assay was immunoSEQ multiplex PCR, and TCRdb's table has in-frame clones only and misses some. D and trimming come from the DNA, and the V and J calls and clone size come from that table. The sample has some 56,000 clones, approximately 88% seen once. V was pared by 3 bases and J by 7 bases, with 25 bases between. Per the germline V gene, CDR1 is LNHDA and CDR2 is SQIVND (reference sequence). This CDR3 spans 18 amino acids.

The V gene is TRBV19, the J gene TRBJ1-5; TRBD1 is a possible D gene (5 bases). This TCR derives from a human donor in a cohort sampled during active COVID-19. Sequencing was done on a sample of peripheral blood. CDR3 protein: CASSMYKGLEMVQQPQHF. CDR3 DNA: TGTGCCAGTAGTATGTATAAGGGACTAGAAATGGTTCAGCAGCCCCAGCATTTT.